This T cell receptor beta chain was recovered during a study of blood T cell repertoires in COVID-19. The CDR3 is made up of 15 amino acids. Deletions cut 5 bases from V and 4 bases from J, with 15 bases between. CDR1 is SGHVS and CDR2 is FNYEAQ in the germline V gene. The protocol was immunoSEQ multiplex PCR, while the TCRdb copy is restricted to in-frame clones and leaves out a portion. This table has 250,000 to 350,000 clones, roughly 80% appearing once. Sequenced input: peripheral blood. The sequence derives from a human donor with COVID-19, enrolled during active disease. The donor label of this sample is uncertain. The genes are TRBV7-6 and TRBJ2-1; possibly TRBD1 for D (6 bases). DNA for the CDR3: TGTGCCAGCAGCCCTACAGGGTCCAATTACAATGAGCAGTTCTTC. It translates to CASSPTGSNYNEQFF.